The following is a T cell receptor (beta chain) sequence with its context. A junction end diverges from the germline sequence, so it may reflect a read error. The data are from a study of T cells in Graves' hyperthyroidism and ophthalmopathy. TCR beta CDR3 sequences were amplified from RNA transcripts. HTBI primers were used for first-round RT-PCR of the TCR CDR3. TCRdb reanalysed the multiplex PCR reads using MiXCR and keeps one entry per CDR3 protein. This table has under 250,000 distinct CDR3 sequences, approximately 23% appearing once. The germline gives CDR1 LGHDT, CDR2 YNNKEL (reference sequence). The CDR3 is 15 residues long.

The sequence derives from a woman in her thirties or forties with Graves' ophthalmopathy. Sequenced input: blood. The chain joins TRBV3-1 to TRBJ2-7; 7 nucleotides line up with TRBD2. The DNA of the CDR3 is TGTGTCAGCAGCCAAGATCCTAGCGGCTCGTACGAGCAGTACTTC. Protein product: CVSSQDPSGSYEQYF.